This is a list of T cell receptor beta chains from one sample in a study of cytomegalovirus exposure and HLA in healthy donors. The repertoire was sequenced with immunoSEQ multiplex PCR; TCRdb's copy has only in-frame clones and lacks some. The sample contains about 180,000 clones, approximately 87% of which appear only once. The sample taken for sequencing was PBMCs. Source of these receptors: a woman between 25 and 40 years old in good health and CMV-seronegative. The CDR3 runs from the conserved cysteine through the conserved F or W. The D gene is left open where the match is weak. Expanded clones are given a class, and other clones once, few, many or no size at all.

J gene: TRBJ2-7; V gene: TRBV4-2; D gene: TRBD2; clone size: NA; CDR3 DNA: TGTGCCAGCAGCCCCGAGGGTTTGGCGGGGGTTTTCTCCTACGAGCAGTACTTC; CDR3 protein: CASSPEGLAGVFSYEQYF
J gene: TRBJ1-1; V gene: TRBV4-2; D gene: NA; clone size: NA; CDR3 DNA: TGTGCCAGCAGCCAATGGGGGGGCGCAGCTGAAGCTTTCTTT; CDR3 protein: CASSQWGGAAEAFF
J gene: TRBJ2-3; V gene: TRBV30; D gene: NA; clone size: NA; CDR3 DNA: TGTGCCTGGAGTGTAGGAGGACAGCCTTTTAGCACAGATACGCAGTATTTT; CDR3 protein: CAWSVGGQPFSTDTQYF
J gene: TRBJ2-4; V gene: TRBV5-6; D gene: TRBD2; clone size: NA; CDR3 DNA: TGTGCCAGCAGCTTGGATCTGTCGGGGGGAGACATTCAGTACTTC; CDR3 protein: CASSLDLSGGDIQYF
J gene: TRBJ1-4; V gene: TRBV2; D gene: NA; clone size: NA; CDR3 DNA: TGTGCCAGCGTGAGGGAGCCAGCAACTAATGAAAAACTGTTTTTT; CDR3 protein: CASVREPATNEKLFF
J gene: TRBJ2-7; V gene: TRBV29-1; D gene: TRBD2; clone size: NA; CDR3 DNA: TGCAGCGCCACGGGGGGGAGCTCCTACGAGCAGTACTTC; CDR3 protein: CSATGGSSYEQYF
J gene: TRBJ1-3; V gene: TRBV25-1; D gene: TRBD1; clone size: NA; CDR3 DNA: TGTGCCAGCAGTGAACTGACAGGGTTGCGAAACACCATATATTTT; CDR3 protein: CASSELTGLRNTIYF
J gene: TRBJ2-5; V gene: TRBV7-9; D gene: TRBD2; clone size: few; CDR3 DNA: TGTGCCAGCAGCTCCAGACTAGCGGAGGGAGAGACCCAGTACTTC; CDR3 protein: CASSSRLAEGETQYF
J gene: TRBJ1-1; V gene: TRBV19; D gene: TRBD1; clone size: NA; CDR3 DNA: TGTGCCAGTAGTAGGGGACAGGGGGTTAACACTGAAGCTTTCTTT; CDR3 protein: CASSRGQGVNTEAFF
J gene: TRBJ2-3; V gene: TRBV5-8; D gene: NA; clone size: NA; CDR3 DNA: TGTGCCAGCAGCCTGGGCAGGGCGGTCACAGATACGCAGTATTTT; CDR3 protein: CASSLGRAVTDTQYF
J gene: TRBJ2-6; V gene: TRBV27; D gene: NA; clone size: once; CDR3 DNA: TGTGCCAGCAGTTTAACGGTCTCTGGGGCCAACGTCCTGACTTTC; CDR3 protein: CASSLTVSGANVLTF
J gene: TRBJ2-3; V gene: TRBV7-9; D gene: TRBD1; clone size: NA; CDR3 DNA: TGTGCCAGCAGCTTGAGCCGACAGGGGTCGCAGTATTTT; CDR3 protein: CASSLSRQGSQYF
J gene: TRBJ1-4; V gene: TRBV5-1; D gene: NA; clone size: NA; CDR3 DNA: TGCGCCAGCAGCTTCTCTGGCAGTAAAGATGAAAAACTGTTTTTT; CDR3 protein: CASSFSGSKDEKLFF
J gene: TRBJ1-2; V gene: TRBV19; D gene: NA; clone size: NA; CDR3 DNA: TGTGCCAGTAGCCCGAAACAGGGCTATGGCTACACCTTC; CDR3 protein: CASSPKQGYGYTF
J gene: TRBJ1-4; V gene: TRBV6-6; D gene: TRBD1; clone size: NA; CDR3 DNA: TGTGCCAGCAGTGCGGGACAGGGGACACTAAATGAAAAACTGTTTTTT; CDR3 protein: CASSAGQGTLNEKLFF
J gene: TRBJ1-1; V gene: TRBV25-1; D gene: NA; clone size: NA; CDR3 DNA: TGTGCCAGCAGTCGGGCAGGGGACAATCGAGCTTTCTTT; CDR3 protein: CASSRAGDNRAFF
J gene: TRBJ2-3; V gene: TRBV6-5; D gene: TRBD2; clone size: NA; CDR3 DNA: TGTGCCAGCAGTTCGCATAGCGGGGGTGAGGCAGATACGCAGTATTTT; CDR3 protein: CASSSHSGGEADTQYF
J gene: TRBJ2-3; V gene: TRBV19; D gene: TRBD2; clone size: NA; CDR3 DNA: TGTGCCAGTAGCCTTTTGACTAGCGGCACAGATACGCAGTATTTT; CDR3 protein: CASSLLTSGTDTQYF
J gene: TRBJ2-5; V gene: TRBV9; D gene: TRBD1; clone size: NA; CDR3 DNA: TGTGCCAGCAGCGTAGGGTGGGACAGGGGCCCCCTCCAAGAGACCCAGTACTTC; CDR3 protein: CASSVGWDRGPLQETQYF
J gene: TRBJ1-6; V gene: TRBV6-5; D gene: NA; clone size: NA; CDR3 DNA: TGTGCCAGCAGCTCGAGCTCCTATAATTCACCCCTCCACTTT; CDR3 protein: CASSSSSYNSPLHF
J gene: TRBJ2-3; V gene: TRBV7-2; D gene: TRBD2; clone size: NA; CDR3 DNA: TGTGCCAGCAGCTTAGCGTCTAGCGGGGCCGGGGGGGGCACAGATACGCAGTATTTT; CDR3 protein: CASSLASSGAGGGTDTQYF
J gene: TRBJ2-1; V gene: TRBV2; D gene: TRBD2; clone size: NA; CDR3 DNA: TGTGCCAGCAGTGACCTAGCGGTAACGTACAATGAGCAGTTCTTC; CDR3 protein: CASSDLAVTYNEQFF
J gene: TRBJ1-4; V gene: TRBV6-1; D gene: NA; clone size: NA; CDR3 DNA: TGTGCCAGCAGCAATGGACAATTCGGGGAAAAACTGTTTTTT; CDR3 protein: CASSNGQFGEKLFF
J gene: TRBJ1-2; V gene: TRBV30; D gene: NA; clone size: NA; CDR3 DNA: TGTGCCTGGGATGGAGACAGGACTAACTATGGCTACACCTTC; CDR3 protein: CAWDGDRTNYGYTF
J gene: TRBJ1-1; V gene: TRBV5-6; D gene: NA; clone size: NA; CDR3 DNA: TGTGCCAGCAGCACGAACAGAGAGACAGTTTTGAACACTGAAGCTTTCTTT; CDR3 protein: CASSTNRETVLNTEAFF
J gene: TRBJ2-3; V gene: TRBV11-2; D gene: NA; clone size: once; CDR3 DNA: TGTGCCAGCAGCTTAGAAGGTCGGGTGAGCCATCCAGATACGCAGTATTTT; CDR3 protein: CASSLEGRVSHPDTQYF
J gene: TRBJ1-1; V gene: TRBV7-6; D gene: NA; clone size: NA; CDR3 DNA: TGTGCCAGCAGCTTAGGGGGGGTCACTGAAGCTTTCTTT; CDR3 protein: CASSLGGVTEAFF
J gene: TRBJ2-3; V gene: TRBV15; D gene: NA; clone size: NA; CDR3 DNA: TGTGCCACCAGCAGAGTCCCTGGGACTAGCACAGATACGCAGTATTTT; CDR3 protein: CATSRVPGTSTDTQYF
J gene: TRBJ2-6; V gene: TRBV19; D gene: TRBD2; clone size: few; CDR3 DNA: TGTGCCAGTAGGGCTAGCGGCTCTGGGGCCAACGTCCTGACTTTC; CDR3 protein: CASRASGSGANVLTF
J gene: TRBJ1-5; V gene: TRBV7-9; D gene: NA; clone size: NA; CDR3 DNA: TGTGCCAGCAGCTCCAGACAGGAGGGCAATCAGCCCCAGCATTTT; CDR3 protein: CASSSRQEGNQPQHF
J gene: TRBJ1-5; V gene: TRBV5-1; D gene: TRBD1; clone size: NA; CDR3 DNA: TGCGCCAGCAGACCTTACAGGGGAAACCATCAGCCCCAGCATTTT; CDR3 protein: CASRPYRGNHQPQHF
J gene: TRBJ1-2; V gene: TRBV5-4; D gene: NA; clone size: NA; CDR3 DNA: TGTGCCAGCAGCCCGCTGGACGTGCCCCAGGGGCAGAATGGCTACACCTTC; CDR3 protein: CASSPLDVPQGQNGYTF
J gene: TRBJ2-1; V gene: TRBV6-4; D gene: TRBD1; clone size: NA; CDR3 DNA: TGTGCCAGCAGTGAAACCGGGACAGCTGACAATGAGCAGTTCTTC; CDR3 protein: CASSETGTADNEQFF
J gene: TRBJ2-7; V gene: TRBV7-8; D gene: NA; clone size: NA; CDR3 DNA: TGTGCCAGCAGCGAGCGCGCTTCCTACGAGCAGTACTTC; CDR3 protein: CASSERASYEQYF
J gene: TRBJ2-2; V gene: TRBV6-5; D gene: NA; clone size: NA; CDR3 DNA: TGTGCCAGCAGTTCTGGGAGGTGGAACACCGGGGAGCTGTTTTTT; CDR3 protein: CASSSGRWNTGELFF
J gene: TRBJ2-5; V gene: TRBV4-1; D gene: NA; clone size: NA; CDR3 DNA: TGCGCCAGCAGCCAGGTACTCACGCAAGAGACCCAGTACTTC; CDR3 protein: CASSQVLTQETQYF